A selection of T cell receptor beta chains follows, all from one sample in a study of metastatic and nonmetastatic thyroid tumors. TCRdb re-called clones from the PCR reads using MiXCR. The table includes roughly 70,000 clones, around 18% detected once. Source material: blood. The receptors here all came from a female donor with papillary thyroid cancer or a benign thyroid nodule (not recorded which). Some clones in this sample may be carry-over from other donors' samples. Both conserved end residues are part of each CDR3. D genes are given only for firm matches. Clone size is not always given. Where it is, it says once, few, many or a class for expanded clones.

>TRBJ1-5|-|-|TRBV6-1
CASNEGLNHPPQHF
TGTGCCAGCAATGAAGGGCTAAACCATCCTCCCCAGCATTTT
>TRBJ1-6|-|medium-sized|TRBV6-1
CASSHQNSPLHF
TGTGCCAGCAGCCACCAAAATTCACCCCTCCACTTT
>TRBJ2-5|-|-|TRBV11-2
CASSFGGNQETQYF
TGTGCCAGCAGCTTTGGGGGGAACCAAGAGACCCAGTACTTC
>TRBJ1-1|-|many|TRBV29-1
CSVIENTEAFF
TGCAGCGTTATCGAGAACACTGAAGCTTTCTTT
>TRBJ2-7|-|-|TRBV7-9
CASSRSGYEQYF
TGTGCCAGCAGCCGGAGCGGGTACGAGCAGTACTTC
>TRBJ1-6|-|-|TRBV28
CASRKQWGSYNSPLHF
TGTGCCAGCAGAAAACAGTGGGGCTCCTATAATTCACCCCTCCACTTT
>TRBJ2-7|-|many|TRBV27
CASGWDKDYEQYF
TGTGCCAGCGGGTGGGACAAGGACTACGAGCAGTACTTC
>TRBJ1-3|-|-|TRBV30
CAWSLGESTGNTIYF
TGTGCCTGGAGTTTGGGGGAATCAACTGGAAACACCATATATTTT
>TRBJ1-2|TRBD1|many|TRBV19
CASRNRDRGPLYGYTF
TGTGCCAGTAGGAACCGGGACAGGGGGCCCCTCTATGGCTACACCTTC
>TRBJ2-1|-|many|TRBV6-1
CASSRPGDHYNEQFF
TGTGCCAGCAGCCGCCCAGGGGACCACTACAATGAGCAGTTCTTC
>TRBJ2-7|TRBD1|few|TRBV18
CASSPSPGTGYEQYF
TGTGCCAGCTCACCAAGCCCCGGGACAGGGTACGAGCAGTACTTC
>TRBJ2-7|TRBD1|-|TRBV18
CASSPGQGDEQYF
TGTGCCAGCTCACCTGGACAGGGCGACGAGCAGTACTTC
>TRBJ1-1|-|many|TRBV18
CASSSSWTEAFF
TGTGCCAGCTCATCTTCGTGGACTGAAGCTTTCTTT
>TRBJ2-7|TRBD1|-|TRBV30
CAWSVGQGAPVQYF
TGTGCCTGGAGTGTGGGACAGGGGGCCCCAGTACAGTACTTC
>TRBJ1-1|-|many|TRBV30
CAWSVPGGWAFF
TGTGCCTGGAGTGTACCGGGCGGGTGGGCTTTCTTT
>TRBJ2-2|TRBD2|few|TRBV28
CASSLGTRDTGELFF
TGTGCCAGCAGTCTCGGGACTAGAGACACCGGGGAGCTGTTTTTT
>TRBJ2-1|TRBD1|few|TRBV6-1
CASSGAGQGGYNEQFF
TGTGCCAGCAGTGGAGCTGGACAGGGAGGCTACAATGAGCAGTTCTTC
>TRBJ2-7|-|many|TRBV7-8
CASIPWGGYEQYF
TGTGCCAGTATCCCATGGGGCGGCTACGAGCAGTACTTC
>TRBJ1-1|-|-|TRBV11-3
CASSSQQGYNEAFF
TGTGCCAGCAGCTCACAACAGGGTTACAATGAAGCTTTCTTT
>TRBJ1-2|-|few|TRBV6-1
CASSERTASYGYTF
TGTGCCAGCAGTGAAAGGACAGCGAGCTATGGCTACACCTTC
>TRBJ1-1|-|many|TRBV9
CASSGSNTEAFF
TGTGCCAGCAGCGGATCAAACACTGAAGCTTTCTTT
>TRBJ1-4|-|few|TRBV6-2/TRBV6-3
CASSYSTGPATNEKLFF
TGTGCCAGCAGTTACTCGACAGGCCCGGCAACTAATGAAAAACTGTTTTTT
>TRBJ2-2|-|-|TRBV27
CASSLSGTGELFF
TGTGCCAGCAGTTTATCGGGCACCGGGGAGCTGTTTTTT
>TRBJ1-1|TRBD1|many|TRBV3-1
CASSGRQGWVTEAFF
TGTGCCAGCAGCGGACGACAGGGTTGGGTCACTGAAGCTTTCTTT
>TRBJ2-3|-|many|TRBV6-5
CASSYSASTDTQYF
TGTGCCAGCAGTTACTCTGCTAGCACAGATACGCAGTATTTT
>TRBJ1-2|-|few|TRBV6-1
CASSEGVSFYGYTF
TGTGCCAGCAGTGAAGGAGTGTCCTTCTATGGCTACACCTTC
>TRBJ1-2|TRBD1|few|TRBV10-3
CAIKNRGRGYGYTF
TGTGCCATCAAGAACAGGGGTCGTGGGTATGGCTACACCTTC
>TRBJ1-3|TRBD1|-|TRBV12-3/TRBV12-4
CAIRGTVSGNTIYF
TGTGCCATCAGGGGGACAGTCTCTGGAAACACCATATATTTT
>TRBJ1-2|TRBD1|-|TRBV5-4
CASSLEAGQGPPGGYTF
TGTGCCAGCAGCCTGGAGGCAGGACAGGGCCCACCAGGAGGCTACACCTTC
>TRBJ1-1|-|-|TRBV12-3/TRBV12-4
CASRWGDEAFF
TGTGCCAGCCGATGGGGGGATGAAGCTTTCTTT
>TRBJ1-1|-|few|TRBV19
CASSSGLNTEAFF
TGTGCCAGTAGTTCAGGGTTGAACACTGAAGCTTTCTTT
>TRBJ2-1|TRBD2|many|TRBV20-1
CSARASSGSANEQFF
TGCAGTGCTAGAGCCTCTAGCGGGAGCGCCAATGAGCAGTTCTTC
>TRBJ2-7|-|many|TRBV20-1
CSALLGATLSGEQYF
TGCAGTGCTCTCCTTGGGGCCACCTTGTCCGGCGAGCAGTACTTC
>TRBJ2-2|-|-|TRBV5-5
CASSFGYTGELFF
TGTGCCAGCAGCTTTGGGTACACCGGGGAGCTGTTTTTT
>TRBJ2-7|-|few|TRBV12-3/TRBV12-4
CASRKIYEQYF
TGTGCCAGCAGGAAGATCTACGAGCAGTACTTC
>TRBJ2-1|-|many|TRBV11-3
CASSPRSGRQQFF
TGTGCCAGCAGCCCAAGATCAGGACGGCAGCAGTTCTTC
>TRBJ1-2|-|-|TRBV18
CASSPRDSEGYTF
TGTGCCAGCTCTCCCCGGGACTCTGAGGGCTACACCTTC
>TRBJ2-1|-|many|TRBV20-1
CSASDQWEQFF
TGCAGTGCTAGCGACCAGTGGGAGCAGTTCTTC
>TRBJ2-7|-|many|TRBV6-5
CASSYGQSYEQYF
TGTGCCAGCAGTTACGGACAGTCCTACGAGCAGTACTTC
>TRBJ2-1|-|medium-sized|TRBV12-3/TRBV12-4
CASSPLVTGEQFF
TGTGCCAGCAGCCCACTAGTAACGGGTGAGCAGTTCTTC
>TRBJ2-7|TRBD2|many|TRBV6-1
CASSDIAGVSYEQYF
TGTGCCAGCAGTGATATAGCGGGAGTCTCCTACGAGCAGTACTTC
>TRBJ2-3|TRBD2|many|TRBV12-3/TRBV12-4
CASSPWASGNPDTQYF
TGTGCCAGCAGTCCCTGGGCTAGCGGGAATCCAGATACGCAGTATTTT
>TRBJ2-1|-|many|TRBV28
CASSPLGGSDEQFF
TGTGCCAGCAGCCCCCTCGGGGGTTCCGATGAGCAGTTCTTC
>TRBJ1-1|-|many|TRBV10-3
CAISANTEAFF
TGTGCCATCAGCGCCAACACTGAAGCTTTCTTT
>TRBJ2-1|-|many|TRBV19
CASSMNVGRLYNEQFF
TGTGCCAGTAGTATGAATGTGGGGCGACTATACAATGAGCAGTTCTTC
>TRBJ1-5|TRBD1|-|TRBV7-9
CASSPGTGDMEPQHF
TGTGCCAGCAGCCCCGGGACAGGGGATATGGAGCCCCAGCATTTT
>TRBJ2-2|-|-|TRBV20-1
CSATATGAGELFF
TGCAGTGCTACGGCCACCGGGGCCGGGGAGCTGTTTTTT
>TRBJ1-2|TRBD1|-|TRBV12-3/TRBV12-4
CASSSTRPGQGAGGYTF
TGTGCCAGCAGTTCGACTCGCCCGGGACAGGGGGCCGGTGGCTACACCTTC
>TRBJ1-1|-|-|TRBV20-1
CSAREVVGFEAFF
TGCAGTGCTAGGGAGGTGGTGGGCTTTGAAGCTTTCTTT
>TRBJ2-2|-|many|TRBV5-1
CASSLEPGELFF
TGCGCCAGCAGCTTGGAACCCGGGGAGCTGTTTTTT
>TRBJ2-3|-|few|TRBV5-4
CASTPLNGDTQYF
TGTGCCAGCACCCCCCTAAATGGAGATACGCAGTATTTT
>TRBJ1-2|-|-|TRBV30
CGGESAGYTF
TGTGGCGGGGAGTCTGCTGGCTACACCTTC
>TRBJ1-1|-|many|TRBV19
CASSIVPGPNTEAFF
TGTGCCAGTAGTATAGTCCCCGGACCCAACACTGAAGCTTTCTTT
>TRBJ1-1|-|many|TRBV7-8
CASSLARGVFTEAFF
TGTGCCAGCAGCTTAGCGCGTGGGGTGTTCACTGAAGCTTTCTTT
>TRBJ2-1|-|many|TRBV20-1
CSARAINEQFF
TGCAGTGCTAGGGCTATCAATGAGCAGTTCTTC